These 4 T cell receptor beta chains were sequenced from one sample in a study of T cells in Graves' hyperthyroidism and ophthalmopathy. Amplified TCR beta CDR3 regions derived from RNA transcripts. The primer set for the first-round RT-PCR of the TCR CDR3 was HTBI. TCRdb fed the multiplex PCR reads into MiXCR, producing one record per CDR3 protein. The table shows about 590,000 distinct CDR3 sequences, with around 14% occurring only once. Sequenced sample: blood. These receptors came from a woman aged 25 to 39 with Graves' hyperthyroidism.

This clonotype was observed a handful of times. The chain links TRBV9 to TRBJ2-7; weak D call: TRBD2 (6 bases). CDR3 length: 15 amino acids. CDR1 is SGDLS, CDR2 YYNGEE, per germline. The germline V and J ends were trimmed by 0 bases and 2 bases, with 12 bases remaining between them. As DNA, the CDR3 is TGTGCCAGCAGCGTAGGGGCGGGATCCACCTACGAGCAGTACTTC. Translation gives CASSVGAGSTYEQYF.

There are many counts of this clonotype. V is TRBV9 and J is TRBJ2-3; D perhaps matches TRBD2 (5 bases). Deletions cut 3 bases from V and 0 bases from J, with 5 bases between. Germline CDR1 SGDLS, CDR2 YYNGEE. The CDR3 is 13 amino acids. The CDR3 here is CASSGESTDTQYF. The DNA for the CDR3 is TGTGCCAGCAGCGGGGAGAGCACAGATACGCAGTATTTT.

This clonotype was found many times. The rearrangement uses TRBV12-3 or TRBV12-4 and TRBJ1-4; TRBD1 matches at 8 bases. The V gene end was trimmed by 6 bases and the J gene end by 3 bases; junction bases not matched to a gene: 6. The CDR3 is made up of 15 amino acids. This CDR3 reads CASRQDRVPNEKLFF. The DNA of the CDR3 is TGTGCCAGCAGGCAGGACAGGGTGCCTAATGAAAAACTGTTTTTT.

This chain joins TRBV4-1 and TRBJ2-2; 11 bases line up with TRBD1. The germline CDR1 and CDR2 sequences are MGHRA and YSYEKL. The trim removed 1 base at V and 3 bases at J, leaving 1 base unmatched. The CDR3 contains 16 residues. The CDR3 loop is CASSQGDRGDTGELFF. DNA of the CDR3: TGCGCCAGCAGCCAAGGGGACAGGGGGGACACCGGGGAGCTGTTTTTT.